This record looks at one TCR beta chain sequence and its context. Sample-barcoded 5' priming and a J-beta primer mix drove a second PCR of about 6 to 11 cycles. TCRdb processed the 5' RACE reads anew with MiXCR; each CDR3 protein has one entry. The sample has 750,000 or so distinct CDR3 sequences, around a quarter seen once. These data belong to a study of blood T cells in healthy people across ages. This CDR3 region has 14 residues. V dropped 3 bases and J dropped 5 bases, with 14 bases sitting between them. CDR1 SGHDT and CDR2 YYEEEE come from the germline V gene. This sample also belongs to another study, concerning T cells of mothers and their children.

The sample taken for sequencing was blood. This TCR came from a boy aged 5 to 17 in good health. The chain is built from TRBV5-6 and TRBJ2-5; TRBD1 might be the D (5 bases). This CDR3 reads CASSWGQVGETQYF. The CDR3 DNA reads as TGTGCCAGCAGCTGGGGCCAAGTCGGGGAGACCCAGTACTTC.